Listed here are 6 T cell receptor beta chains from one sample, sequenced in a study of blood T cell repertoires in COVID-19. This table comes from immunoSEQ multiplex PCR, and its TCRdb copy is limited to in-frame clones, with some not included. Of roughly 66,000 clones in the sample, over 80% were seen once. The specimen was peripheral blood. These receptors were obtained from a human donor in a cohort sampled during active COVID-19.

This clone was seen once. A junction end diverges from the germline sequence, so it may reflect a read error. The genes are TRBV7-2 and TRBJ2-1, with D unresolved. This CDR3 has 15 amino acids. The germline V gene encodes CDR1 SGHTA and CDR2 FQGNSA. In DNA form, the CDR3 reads TGTGCCAGCAGCTTAGTCCCAACTAACTACGATGAGCAGTTCTTC. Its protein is CASSLVPTNYDEQFF.

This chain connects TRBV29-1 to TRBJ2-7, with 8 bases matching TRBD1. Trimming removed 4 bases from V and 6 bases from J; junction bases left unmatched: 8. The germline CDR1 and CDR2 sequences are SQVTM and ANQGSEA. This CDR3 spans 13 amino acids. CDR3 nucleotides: TGCAGCGTTGTCAGAGACAGGGGTGGCGAGCAGTACTTC. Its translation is CSVVRDRGGEQYF.

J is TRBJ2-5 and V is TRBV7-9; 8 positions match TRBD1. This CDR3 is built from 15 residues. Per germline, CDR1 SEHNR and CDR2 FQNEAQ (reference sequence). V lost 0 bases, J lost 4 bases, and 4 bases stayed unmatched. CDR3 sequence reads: CASSLASGGRETQYF. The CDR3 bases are TGTGCCAGCAGCTTAGCTTCAGGGGGCAGAGAGACCCAGTACTTC. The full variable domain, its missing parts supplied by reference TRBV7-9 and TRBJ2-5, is DTGVSQNPRHKITKRGQNVTFRCDPISEHNRLYWYRQTLGQGPEFLTYFQNEAQLEKSRLLSDRFSAERPKGSFSTLEIQRTEQGDSAMYLCASSLASGGRETQYFGPGTRLLVL.

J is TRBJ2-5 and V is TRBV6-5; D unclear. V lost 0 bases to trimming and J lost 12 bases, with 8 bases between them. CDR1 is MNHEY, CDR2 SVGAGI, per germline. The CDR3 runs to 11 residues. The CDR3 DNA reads TGTGCCAGCAGTTACTCGAGTCGTAAGTACTTC. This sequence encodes CASSYSSRKYF.

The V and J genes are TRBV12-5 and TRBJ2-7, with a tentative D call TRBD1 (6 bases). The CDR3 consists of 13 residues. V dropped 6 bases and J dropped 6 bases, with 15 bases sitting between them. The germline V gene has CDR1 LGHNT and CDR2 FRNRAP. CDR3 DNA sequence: TGTGCTAGTGGCACGGGACACGAACTCGAGCAGTACTTC. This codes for CASGTGHELEQYF.

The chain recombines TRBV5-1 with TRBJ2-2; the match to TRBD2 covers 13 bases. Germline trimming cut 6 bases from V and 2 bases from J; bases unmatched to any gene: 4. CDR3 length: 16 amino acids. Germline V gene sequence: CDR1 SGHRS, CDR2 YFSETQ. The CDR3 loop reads CASKWTSGGNTGELFF. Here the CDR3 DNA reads TGCGCCAGCAAATGGACTAGCGGGGGCAACACCGGGGAGCTGTTTTTT.